This is a list of T cell receptor beta chains from one sample in a study of T cell repertoires in cytomegalovirus infection. TCRdb used MiXCR to reprocess the reads, holding one entry per CDR3 protein. The sample carries 450,000 to 600,000 distinct CDR3 sequences, 42% recorded once. For these receptors, no antigen is known. This specimen consisted of cultured PBMCs, obtained from culture after CMV antigen stimulation. The receptors come from a human donor in good health (CMV status not recorded). Some clones in this sample may be carry-over from other donors' samples. Each CDR3 is given with its conserved first and last residue. Size values are once, few and many counts, or a class for expanded clones, and some rows have none.

CDR3aa	v_gene	j_gene	abundance
CASSPPDHYEQYF	TRBV25-1	TRBJ2-7	.
CAINRGPDYEQYF	TRBV6-1	TRBJ2-7	.
CASSLALGRLAGEQYF	TRBV12-3/TRBV12-4	TRBJ2-7	.
CASGDRWWGTEAFF	TRBV19	TRBJ1-1	few
CASSILGTGRETQYF	TRBV19	TRBJ2-5	.
CAIRDRVHTEAFF	TRBV10-3	TRBJ1-1	few
CASSLKGDDTQYF	TRBV7-2	TRBJ2-3	.
CSARDPGGNTEAFF	TRBV20-1	TRBJ1-1	.
CASSLAGGRPGNEQFF	TRBV7-9	TRBJ2-1	.
CASTLGAGESGYTF	TRBV12-3/TRBV12-4	TRBJ1-2	once
CASSLGQWVSPLHF	TRBV12-3/TRBV12-4	TRBJ1-6	few
CASSRVRRSEQYF	TRBV28	TRBJ2-7	.
CASSLAAGVGGNTIYF	TRBV7-4	TRBJ1-3	.
CASSYGVPNRGYTF	TRBV6-1	TRBJ1-2	.
CSAGDRADTQYF	TRBV20-1	TRBJ2-3	.
CASSQDARSRPPYNEQFF	TRBV4-3	TRBJ2-1	.
CASSFDRGYTGELFF	TRBV7-2	TRBJ2-2	few
CASNPFALGPGYEQYF	TRBV6-1	TRBJ2-7	.
CASSLEGMRPDTQYF	TRBV5-8	TRBJ2-3	few
CASSSARGETQYF	TRBV27	TRBJ2-5	.
CASRVDTGELFF	TRBV11-2	TRBJ2-2	.
CASSLPPPGSRGADGTQYF	TRBV7-2	TRBJ2-3	.
CASSYDRGDTGELFF	TRBV5-1	TRBJ2-2	.
CATSRGGGGASYGYTF	TRBV15	TRBJ1-2	.
CASSLEGTANNYGYTF	TRBV11-2	TRBJ1-2	few
CASSPPSGHEQYF	TRBV18	TRBJ2-7	few
CASSPRSNQPQHF	TRBV7-2	TRBJ1-5	few
CASSTSSGGGYEQYF	TRBV7-2	TRBJ2-7	.
CASSSGLTLNTEAFF	TRBV27	TRBJ1-1	.
CASSSRPGGGAYNEQFF	TRBV11-2	TRBJ2-1	few
CASSVVISVGGDTQYF	TRBV2	TRBJ2-3	.
CSAIPGYSVVDTQYF	TRBV20-1	TRBJ2-3	.
CASSLHASVVYNEQFF	TRBV7-2	TRBJ2-1	many
CASRPAGTGGGYTF	TRBV19	TRBJ1-2	few
CASSVTISYEQYF	TRBV7-2	TRBJ2-7	few
CASSLEEGAGLALYEQYF	TRBV7-2	TRBJ2-7	.
CASSLSPKETQYF	TRBV27	TRBJ2-5	.
CASSIGPFEETQYF	TRBV6-2/TRBV6-3	TRBJ2-5	.
CASSQAGLAGGSGEQFF	TRBV4-3	TRBJ2-1	.
CASSLAWDRGRNEQFF	TRBV5-6	TRBJ2-1	few
CASEEGNQPQHF	TRBV28	TRBJ1-5	.
CASSLDGRADEQFF	TRBV11-2	TRBJ2-1	few
CASSLGRENGQETQYF	TRBV12-3/TRBV12-4	TRBJ2-5	.
CATSRERQVLFF	TRBV15	TRBJ2-1	.
CSVTGLASPNEQFF	TRBV29-1	TRBJ2-1	.
CASSPEGIGYTF	TRBV7-2	TRBJ1-2	.
CASSSANSSYEQYF	TRBV7-9	TRBJ2-7	.
CASSGPISTDTQYF	TRBV25-1	TRBJ2-3	.
CASRGGQPYSPLHF	TRBV6-1	TRBJ1-6	.
CASSPGPASTGELFF	TRBV7-7	TRBJ2-2	few
CSVEEGPQETQYF	TRBV29-1	TRBJ2-5	.
CASRPLTEYTGELFF	TRBV27	TRBJ2-2	.
CASSETSGSTHEQYF	TRBV12-3/TRBV12-4	TRBJ2-7	.
CASSDLRREPYNEQFF	TRBV7-2	TRBJ2-1	.
CTAAYQETQYF	TRBV20-1	TRBJ2-5	.
CASSEIEIAAGSPKYQPQHF	TRBV6-1	TRBJ1-5	.
CASQTTSSETQYF	TRBV19	TRBJ2-5	.
CASSLDGREDTDTQYF	TRBV7-9	TRBJ2-3	few